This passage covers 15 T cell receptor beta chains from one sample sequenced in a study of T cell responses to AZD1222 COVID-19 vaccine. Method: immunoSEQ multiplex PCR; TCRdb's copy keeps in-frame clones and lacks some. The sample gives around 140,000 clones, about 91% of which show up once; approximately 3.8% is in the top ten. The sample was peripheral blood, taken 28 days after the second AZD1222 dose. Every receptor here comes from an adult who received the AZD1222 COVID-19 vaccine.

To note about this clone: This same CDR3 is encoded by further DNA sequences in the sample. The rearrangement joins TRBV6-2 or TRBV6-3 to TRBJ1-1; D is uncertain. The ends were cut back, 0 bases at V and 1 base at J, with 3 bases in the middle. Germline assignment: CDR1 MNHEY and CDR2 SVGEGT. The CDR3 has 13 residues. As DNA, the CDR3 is TGTGCCAGCAGTTACTCATCGAACACTGAAGCTTTCTTT. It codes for CASSYSSNTEAFF.

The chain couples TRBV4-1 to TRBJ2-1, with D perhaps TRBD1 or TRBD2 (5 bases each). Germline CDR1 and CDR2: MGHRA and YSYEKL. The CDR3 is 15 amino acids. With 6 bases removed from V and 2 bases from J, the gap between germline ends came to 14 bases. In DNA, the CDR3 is TGCGCCAGCAGTTTCGGGACCGGTACCTACAATGAGCAGTTCTTC. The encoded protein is CASSFGTGTYNEQFF.

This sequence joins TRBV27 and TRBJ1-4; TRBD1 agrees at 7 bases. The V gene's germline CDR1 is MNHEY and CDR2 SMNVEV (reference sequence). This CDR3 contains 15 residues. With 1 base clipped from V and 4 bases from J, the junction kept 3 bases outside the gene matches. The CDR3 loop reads CASSLWGTDNEKLFF. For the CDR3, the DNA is TGTGCCAGCAGTTTATGGGGGACAGATAATGAAAAACTGTTTTTT.

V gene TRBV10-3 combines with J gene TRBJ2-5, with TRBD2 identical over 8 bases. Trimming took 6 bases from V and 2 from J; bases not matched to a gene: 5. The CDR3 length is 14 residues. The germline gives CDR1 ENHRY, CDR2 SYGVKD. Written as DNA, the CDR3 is TGTGCCATCAGACCCGGGACTAGTCAAGAGACCCAGTACTTC. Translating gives CAIRPGTSQETQYF.

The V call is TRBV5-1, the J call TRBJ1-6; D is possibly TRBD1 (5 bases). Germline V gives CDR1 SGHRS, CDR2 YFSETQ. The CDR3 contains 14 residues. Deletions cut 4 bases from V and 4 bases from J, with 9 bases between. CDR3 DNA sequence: TGCGCCAGCAGCATCGACAGTTATAATTCACCCCTCCACTTT. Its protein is CASSIDSYNSPLHF. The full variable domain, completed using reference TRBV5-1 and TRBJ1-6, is KAGVTQTPRYLIKTRGQQVTLSCSPISGHRSVSWYQQTPGQGLQFLFEYFSETQRNKGNFPGRFSGRQFSNSRSEMNVSTLELGDSALYLCASSIDSYNSPLHFGNGTRLTVT.

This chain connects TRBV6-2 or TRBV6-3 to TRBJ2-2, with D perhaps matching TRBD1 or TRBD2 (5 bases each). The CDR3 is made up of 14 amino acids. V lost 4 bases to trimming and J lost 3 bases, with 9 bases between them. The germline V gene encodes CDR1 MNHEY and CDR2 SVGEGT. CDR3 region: CASSLGRYTGELFF. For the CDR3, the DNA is TGTGCCAGCAGTTTGGGACGCTACACCGGGGAGCTGTTTTTT.

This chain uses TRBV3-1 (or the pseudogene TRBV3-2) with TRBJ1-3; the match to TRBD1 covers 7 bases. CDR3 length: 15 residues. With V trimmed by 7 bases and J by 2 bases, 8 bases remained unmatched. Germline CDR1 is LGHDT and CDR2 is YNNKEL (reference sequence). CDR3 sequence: CASNADRETGNTIYF. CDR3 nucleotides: TGTGCCAGCAACGCCGACAGGGAAACTGGAAACACCATATATTTT.

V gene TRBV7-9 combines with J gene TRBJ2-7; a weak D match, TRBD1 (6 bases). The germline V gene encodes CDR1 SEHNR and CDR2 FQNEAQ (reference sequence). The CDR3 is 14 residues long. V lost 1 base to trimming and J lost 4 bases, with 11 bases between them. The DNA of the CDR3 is TGTGCCAGCAGCTTAGGAATACAGGGATACGAGCAGTACTTC. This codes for CASSLGIQGYEQYF.

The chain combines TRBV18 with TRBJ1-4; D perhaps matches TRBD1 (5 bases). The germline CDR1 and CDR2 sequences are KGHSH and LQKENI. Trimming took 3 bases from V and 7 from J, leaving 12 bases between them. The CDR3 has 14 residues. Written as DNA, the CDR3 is TGTGCCAGCTCACCGGCAGGGATCGGTGAAAAACTGTTTTTT. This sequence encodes CASSPAGIGEKLFF.

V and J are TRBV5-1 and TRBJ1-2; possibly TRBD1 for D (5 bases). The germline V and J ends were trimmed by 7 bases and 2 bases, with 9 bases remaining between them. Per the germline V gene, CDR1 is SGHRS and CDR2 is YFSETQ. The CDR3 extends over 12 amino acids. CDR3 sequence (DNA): TGCGCCAGCTCCGACAGAAACTATGGCTACACCTTC. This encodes CASSDRNYGYTF.

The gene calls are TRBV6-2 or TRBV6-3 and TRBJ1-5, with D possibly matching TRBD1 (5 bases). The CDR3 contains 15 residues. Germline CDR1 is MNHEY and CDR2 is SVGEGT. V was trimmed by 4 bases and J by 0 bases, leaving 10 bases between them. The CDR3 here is CASSSQGNSNQPQHF. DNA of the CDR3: TGTGCCAGCAGTTCTCAGGGAAATAGCAATCAGCCCCAGCATTTT.

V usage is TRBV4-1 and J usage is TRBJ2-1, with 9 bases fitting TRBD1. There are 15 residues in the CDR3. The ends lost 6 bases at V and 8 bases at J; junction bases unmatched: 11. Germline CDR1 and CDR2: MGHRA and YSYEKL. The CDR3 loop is CASRPGTGRAYEQFF. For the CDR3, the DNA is TGCGCCAGCAGACCCGGGACAGGGAGGGCCTATGAGCAGTTCTTC.

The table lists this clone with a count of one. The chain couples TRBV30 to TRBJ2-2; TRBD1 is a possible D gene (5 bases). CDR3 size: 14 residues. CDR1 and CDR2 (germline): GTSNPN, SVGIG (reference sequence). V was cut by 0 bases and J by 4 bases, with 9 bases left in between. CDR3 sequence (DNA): TGTGCCTGGAGTGTCAGGGTACGCACCGGGGAGCTGTTTTTT. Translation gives CAWSVRVRTGELFF. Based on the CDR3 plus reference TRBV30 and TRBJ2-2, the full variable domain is SQTIHQWPATLVQPVGSPLSLECTVEGTSNPNLYWYRQAAGRGLQLLFYSVGIGQISSEVPQNLSASRPQDRQFILSSKKLLLSDSGFYLCAWSVRVRTGELFFGEGSRLTVL.

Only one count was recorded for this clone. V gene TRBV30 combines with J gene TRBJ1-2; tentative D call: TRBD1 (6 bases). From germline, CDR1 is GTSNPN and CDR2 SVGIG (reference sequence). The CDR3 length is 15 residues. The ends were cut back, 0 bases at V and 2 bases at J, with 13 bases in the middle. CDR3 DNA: TGTGCCTGGAGTGTACTAAAGGACAGCAACTATGGCTACACCTTC. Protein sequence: CAWSVLKDSNYGYTF.

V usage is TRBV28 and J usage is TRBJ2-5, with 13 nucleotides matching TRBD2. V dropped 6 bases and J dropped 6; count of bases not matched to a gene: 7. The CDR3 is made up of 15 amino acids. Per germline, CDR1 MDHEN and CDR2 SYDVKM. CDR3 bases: TGTGCCAGCAGCCCGAGACTAGCGGGAGGACAGACCCAGTACTTC. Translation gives CASSPRLAGGQTQYF.